This T cell receptor (beta chain) was obtained from a study of T-cell reconstitution after alpha-beta-depleted transplantation in children. TCRbeta library preparation incorporated unique molecular identifiers. TCRdb re-called the PCR reads through MiXCR, storing one row per CDR3 protein. This sample has about 460,000 distinct CDR3 sequences; 10% to 13% occur once, and the top ten carry around 2%. Overall study results and limits: Roughly two months post-transplant, alpha-beta T cells reportedly originated from several hundred graft clones that had expanded. Certain patients had high TCRbeta diversity at day 60, and it came from recipient T cells and thymic progenitors that survived. T-cell numbers and diversity one year post-transplant derived largely from freshly generated T cells.

There are 14 residues in the CDR3. The V end was cut by 3 bases, the J end by 7 bases, with 15 bases between. This clonotype was seen a handful of times. Its antigen is still unknown. The rearrangement uses TRBV12-3 or TRBV12-4 and TRBJ1-2, with D unresolved. The source was PBMCs, collected before TCRalphabeta/CD19-depleted stem cell transplant. This sequence was found in a child aged 2 to 10 with inherited bone marrow failure, due to receive a stem cell transplant. The CDR3 protein is CASSFMITSGGYTF. The CDR3 DNA follows: TGTGCCAGCAGTTTCATGATAACGTCGGGTGGCTACACCTTC.